Each of the 19 T cell receptor beta chains below was sequenced from the same sample in a study of blood T cells in healthy people across ages. Alongside a J-beta primer mix, a sample-barcoded 5' primer served in a second PCR lasting about 6 to 12 cycles. TCRdb re-called the 5' RACE reads through MiXCR, storing one row per CDR3 protein. This table has some 1.4 million distinct CDR3 sequences, around two fifths appearing once. Sequencing was performed on blood. The receptors were gathered from a young woman in good health.

The rearrangement joins TRBV4-1 to TRBJ1-5; 8 positions match TRBD1. Looked up from germline, CDR1 is MGHRA and CDR2 is YSYEKL. Trimming took 5 bases from V and 0 from J; bases not matched to a gene: 6. The CDR3 is made up of 16 amino acids. The CDR3 DNA sequence: TGCGCCAGCAGCTTGACAGGGGACTATAGCAATCAGCCCCAGCATTTT. Protein product: CASSLTGDYSNQPQHF.

The chain employs TRBV29-1 and TRBJ1-1; D possibly corresponds to TRBD1 (5 bases). The germline V gene encodes CDR1 SQVTM and CDR2 ANQGSEA. V shed 4 bases and J shed 5 bases, with 11 bases lying between them. CDR3 length: 12 residues. CDR3 sequence reads: CSVAGGKTEAFF. The CDR3 region has the DNA TGCAGCGTTGCCGGGGGTAAAACTGAAGCTTTCTTT.

The chain uses TRBV15 and TRBJ2-4, with D maybe TRBD2 (6 bases). Per the germline V gene, CDR1 is LNHNV and CDR2 is YYDKDF (reference sequence). The CDR3 has 15 amino acids. Trimming stripped 5 bases from V and 5 bases from J, with 16 bases between. CDR3 in amino acids: CATSDRDGGQNIQYF. In DNA, the CDR3 is TGTGCCACCAGCGACCGGGACGGGGGACAAAACATTCAGTACTTC.

J is TRBJ1-2 and V is TRBV28; D gene ambiguous. The CDR3 contains 14 residues. The germline V gene has CDR1 MDHEN and CDR2 SYDVKM. The ends were cut back, 2 bases at V and 8 bases at J, with 15 bases in the middle. This CDR3 is CASSLRQGPWGYTF. CDR3 in DNA: TGTGCCAGCAGTTTACGCCAAGGTCCTTGGGGCTACACCTTC.

The rearrangement links TRBV20-1 to TRBJ2-7; 10 bases are shared with TRBD1. J lost 1 base, V lost 0 bases, and 6 bases had no gene match. There are 16 residues in the CDR3. Germline V gene lookup returns CDR1 DFQATT and CDR2 SNEGSKA (reference sequence). The DNA for the CDR3 is TGCAGTGCTAGAGATCGGGACAGGGGTAATTCCTACGAGCAGTACTTC. This translates into CSARDRDRGNSYEQYF.

As concerns this clonotype: Germline is not matched at one junction end, which may reflect a read error. This rearrangement joins TRBV10-3 to TRBJ1-2; 7 bases align to TRBD1. The CDR3 is made up of 13 amino acids. The germline CDR1 and CDR2 sequences are ENHRY and SYGVKD. The CDR3 protein is CAISDGTDYDYTF. The CDR3 region has the DNA TGTGCCATCAGTGACGGGACAGACTATGACTACACCTTC.

The genes are TRBV7-2 and TRBJ2-1, with TRBD2 identical over 9 bases. J lost 6 bases, V lost 4 bases, and 10 bases had no gene match. Germline lookup yields CDR1 SGHTA and CDR2 FQGNSA. The CDR3 runs 16 residues. The CDR3 coding sequence is TGTGCCAGCAGCTCCGGTGGCGGGAGGGGTCGCAATGAGCAGTTCTTC. Translating gives CASSSGGGRGRNEQFF.

The chain has TRBV6-5 and TRBJ2-5; the D is unclear. Germline V gene data show CDR1 as MNHEY and CDR2 as SVGAGI. CDR3 size: 13 residues. Trimming left V 0 bases short and J 11 bases short, with 13 bases between. The CDR3, as DNA: TGTGCCAGCAGTTACTCGAACGAGAATGAGCAGTACTTC. Translating it yields CASSYSNENEQYF.

This clonotype was observed a few times. CDR3 protein: CASSFSGTFSYEQYF. The CDR3, as DNA: TGTGCCAGCAGTTTTAGCGGGACTTTCTCCTACGAGCAGTACTTC. V usage is TRBV6-5 and J usage is TRBJ2-7, with 8 positions matching TRBD2. J lost 0 bases, V lost 4 bases, and 5 bases had no gene match. The CDR3 has 15 residues. Per germline, CDR1 MNHEY and CDR2 SVGAGI.

As regards this clonotype: One junction end disagrees with the germline gene, perhaps due to a read error. The J gene is TRBJ1-6, the V gene TRBV4-2; no clear D. CDR3 length: 13 residues. In germline, CDR1 is LGHNA, CDR2 YNFKEQ. The CDR3 sequence is CASSQKDGSPPHF. Here the CDR3 DNA reads TGTGCCAGCAGCCAAAAGGACGGTTCACCCCCCCACTTT.

This rearrangement joins TRBV5-6 to TRBJ1-2, with D possibly matching TRBD1 (6 bases). Trimming stripped 6 bases from V and 3 bases from J, with 18 bases between. The CDR3 sequence is 15 residues long. Germline CDR1 reads SGHDT; CDR2 reads YYEEEE. CDR3 sequence reads: CASNLRPGAYYGYTF. The CDR3 DNA reads TGTGCCAGCAACCTAAGGCCGGGGGCCTACTATGGCTACACCTTC.

There are a few counts of this clonotype. The chain has TRBV2 and TRBJ2-4; D remains ambiguous. The CDR3 is 16 residues long. Per germline, CDR1 SNHLY and CDR2 FYNNEI. The V and J ends lost 6 bases and 7 bases respectively, with 22 bases between them. The CDR3: CASRTGWAALGNIQYF. Here the CDR3 DNA reads TGTGCCAGCAGGACGGGTTGGGCAGCCCTAGGGAACATTCAGTACTTC. Combining the CDR3 with reference TRBV2 and TRBJ2-4 gives the whole variable domain EPEVTQTPSHQVTQMGQEVILRCVPISNHLYFYWYRQILGQKVEFLVSFYNNEISEKSEIFDDQFSVERPDGSNFTLKIRSTKLEDSAMYFCASRTGWAALGNIQYFGAGTRLSVL.

The sample holds a few counts of this clonotype. The genes are TRBV12-3 or TRBV12-4 and TRBJ1-1; no reliable D call. This CDR3 spans 14 amino acids. Trimming cost V 4 bases and J 0 bases, with 9 bases left between them. This chain's CDR3 is CASSYTPLNTEAFF. The CDR3, as DNA: TGTGCCAGCAGTTACACACCTTTGAACACTGAAGCTTTCTTT.

This clonotype was seen more than once but under ten times. The rearrangement uses TRBV12-3 or TRBV12-4 and TRBJ2-7; the match to TRBD1 covers 8 bases. The CDR3 contains 15 residues. Unmatched junction bases numbered 12, after V lost 5 bases and J lost 6 bases. CDR3 loop: CASSLQLTGAAEQYF. In nucleotides, the CDR3 is TGTGCCAGCAGTCTCCAGTTGACAGGGGCCGCCGAGCAGTACTTC.

This clonotype was found a few times. The chain couples TRBV11-2 to TRBJ1-2; D may be TRBD1 (6 bases). The V gene's germline CDR1 is SGHAT and CDR2 FQNNGV. Trimming removed 1 base from V and 7 bases from J, with 13 bases in between. The CDR3 totals 14 residues. The CDR3, as DNA: TGTGCCAGCAGCTTAGTCTCACAGGGAAGTGGCTACACCTTC. This gives the protein CASSLVSQGSGYTF.

The chain couples TRBV27 to TRBJ1-1; TRBD1 matches 11 bases. The germline V gene encodes CDR1 MNHEY and CDR2 SMNVEV (reference sequence). The CDR3 extends over 14 amino acids. Trimming took 5 bases from V and 9 from J; bases not matched to a gene: 8. CDR3: CASSSAGTGGKAFF. DNA of the CDR3: TGTGCCAGCAGTAGCGCCGGGACAGGGGGTAAAGCTTTCTTT.

The chain joins TRBV12-3 or TRBV12-4 to TRBJ2-7; D ambiguous. The CDR3 covers 11 residues. V shed 8 bases and J shed 5 bases, with 10 bases lying between them. CDR3 nucleotide sequence: TGTGCCAGCGCTAGGGCGGACGAGCAGTACTTC. Protein sequence: CASARADEQYF.

This clonotype has only one observation. A much larger clone lies a single base off, so this may be a read error. V gene TRBV7-9 combines with J gene TRBJ1-1; D call uncertain. This CDR3 has 13 residues. CDR1 and CDR2 from the germline V gene are SEHNR and FQNEAQ (reference sequence). CDR3 in DNA: TGTGCCAGCAGCTTCGGGCGGAACACTAAAGCTTTCTTT. Amino acid sequence: CASSFGRNTKAFF.

This clonotype has a handful of counts. The chain uses TRBV27 and TRBJ2-3; D possibly corresponds to TRBD2 (6 bases). The CDR3 loop spans 14 amino acids. Trimming shortened V by 2 bases and J by 5 bases, and 11 bases separated the two germline ends. CDR1 and CDR2 (germline): MNHEY, SMNVEV (reference sequence). The CDR3 region has the DNA TGTGCCAGCAGTTTAAACGGGAGAGGAGATACGCAGTATTTT. Encoded protein: CASSLNGRGDTQYF.